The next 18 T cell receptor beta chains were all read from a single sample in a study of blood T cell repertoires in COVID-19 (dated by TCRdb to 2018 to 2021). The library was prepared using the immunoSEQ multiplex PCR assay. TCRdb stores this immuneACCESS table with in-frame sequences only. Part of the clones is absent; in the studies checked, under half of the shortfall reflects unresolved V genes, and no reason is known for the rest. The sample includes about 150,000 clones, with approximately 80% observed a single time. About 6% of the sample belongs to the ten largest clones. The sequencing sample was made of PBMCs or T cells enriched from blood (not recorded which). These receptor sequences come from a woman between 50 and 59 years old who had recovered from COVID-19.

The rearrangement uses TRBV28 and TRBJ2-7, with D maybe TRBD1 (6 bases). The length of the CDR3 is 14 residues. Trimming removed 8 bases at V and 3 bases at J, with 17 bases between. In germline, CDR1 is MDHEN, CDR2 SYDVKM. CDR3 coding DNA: TGTGCCAGCGGTACAGGGTATAGGGGCTACGAGCAGTACTTC. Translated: CASGTGYRGYEQYF. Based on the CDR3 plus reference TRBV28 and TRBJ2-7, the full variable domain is DVKVTQSSRYLVKRTGEKVFLECVQDMDHENMFWYRQDPGLGLRLIYFSYDVKMKEKGDIPEGYSVSREKKERFSLILESASTNQTSMYLCASGTGYRGYEQYFGPGTRLTVT.

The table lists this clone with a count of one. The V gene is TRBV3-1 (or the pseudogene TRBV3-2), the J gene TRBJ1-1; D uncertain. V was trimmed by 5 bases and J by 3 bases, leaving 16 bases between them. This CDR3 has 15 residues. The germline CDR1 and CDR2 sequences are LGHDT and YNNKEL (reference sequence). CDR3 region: CASSEPGAEHTEAFF. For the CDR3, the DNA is TGTGCCAGCAGCGAACCCGGTGCGGAGCACACTGAAGCTTTCTTT.

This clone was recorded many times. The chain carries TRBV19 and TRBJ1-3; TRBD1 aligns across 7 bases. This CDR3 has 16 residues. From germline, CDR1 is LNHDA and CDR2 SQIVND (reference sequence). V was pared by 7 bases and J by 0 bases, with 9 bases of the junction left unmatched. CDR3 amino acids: CASTAFRGNSGNTIYF. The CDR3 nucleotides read TGTGCCAGTACCGCATTCAGGGGGAACTCTGGAAACACCATATATTTT. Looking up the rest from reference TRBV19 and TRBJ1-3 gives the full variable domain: DGGITQSPKYLFRKEGQNVTLSCEQNLNHDAMYWYRQDPGQGLRLIYYSQIVNDFQKGDIAEGYSVSREKKESFPLTVTSAQKNPTAFYLCASTAFRGNSGNTIYFGEGSWLTVV.

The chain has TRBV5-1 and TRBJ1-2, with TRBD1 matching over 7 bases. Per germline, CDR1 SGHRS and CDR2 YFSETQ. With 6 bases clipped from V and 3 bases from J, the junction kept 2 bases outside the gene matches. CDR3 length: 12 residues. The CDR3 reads CASKQGHYGYTF. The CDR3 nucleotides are TGCGCCAGCAAACAGGGGCACTATGGCTACACCTTC.

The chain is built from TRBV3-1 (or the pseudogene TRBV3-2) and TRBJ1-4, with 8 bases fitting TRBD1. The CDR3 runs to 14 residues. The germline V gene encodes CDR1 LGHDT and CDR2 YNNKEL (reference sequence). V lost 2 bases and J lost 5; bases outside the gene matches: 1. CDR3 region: CASSQRTGNEKLFF. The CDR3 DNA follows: TGTGCCAGCAGCCAACGGACAGGGAATGAAAAACTGTTTTTT.

For the CDR3, the DNA is TGTGCCAGCAGCTCCGGACGAAGGGGTCCCGGTAATCAGCCCCAGCATTTT. The encoded protein is CASSSGRRGPGNQPQHF. V and J are TRBV5-6 and TRBJ1-5; D might be TRBD1 (5 bases). Germline CDR1 is SGHDT and CDR2 is YYEEEE. The germline V and J ends were trimmed by 3 bases and 4 bases, with 20 bases remaining between them. The CDR3 covers 17 residues.

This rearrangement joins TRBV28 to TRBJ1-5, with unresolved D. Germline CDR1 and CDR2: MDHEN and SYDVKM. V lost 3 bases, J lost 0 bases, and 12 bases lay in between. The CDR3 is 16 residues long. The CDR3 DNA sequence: TGTGCCAGCAGTTTCGGGAGCGTCTATAGCAATCAGCCCCAGCATTTT. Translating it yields CASSFGSVYSNQPQHF.

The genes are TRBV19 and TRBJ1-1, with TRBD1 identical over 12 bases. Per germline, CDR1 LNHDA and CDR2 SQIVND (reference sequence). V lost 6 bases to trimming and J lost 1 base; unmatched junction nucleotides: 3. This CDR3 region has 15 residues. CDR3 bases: TGTGCCAGTAGGGGACAGGGGGCGAGGAACACTGAAGCTTTCTTT. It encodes CASRGQGARNTEAFF.

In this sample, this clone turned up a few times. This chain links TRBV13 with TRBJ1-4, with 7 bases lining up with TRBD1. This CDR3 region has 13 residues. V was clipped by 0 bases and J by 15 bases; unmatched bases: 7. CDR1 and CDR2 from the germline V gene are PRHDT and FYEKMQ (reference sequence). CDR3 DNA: TGTGCCAGCAGCTTAGGAGAGACAGGGAGGTTGTTTTTT. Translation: CASSLGETGRLFF.

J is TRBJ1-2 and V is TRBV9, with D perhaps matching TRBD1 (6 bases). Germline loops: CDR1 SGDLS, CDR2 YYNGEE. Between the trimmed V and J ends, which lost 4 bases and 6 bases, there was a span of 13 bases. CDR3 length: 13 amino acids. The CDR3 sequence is CASSPVGAHGYTF. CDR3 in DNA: TGTGCCAGCAGCCCCGTGGGGGCGCATGGCTACACCTTC.

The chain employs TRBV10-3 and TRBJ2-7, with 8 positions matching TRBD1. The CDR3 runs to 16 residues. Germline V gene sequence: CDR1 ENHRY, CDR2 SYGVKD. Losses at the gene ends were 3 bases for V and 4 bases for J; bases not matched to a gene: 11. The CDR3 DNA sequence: TGTGCCATCAGTGAAAGACAGGGGCGCGGGGTTTACGAGCAGTACGTC. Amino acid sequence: CAISERQGRGVYEQYV.

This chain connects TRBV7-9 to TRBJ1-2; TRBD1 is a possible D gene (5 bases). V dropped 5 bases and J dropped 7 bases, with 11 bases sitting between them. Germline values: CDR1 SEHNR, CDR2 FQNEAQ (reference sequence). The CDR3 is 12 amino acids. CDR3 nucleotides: TGTGCCAGCAGCCTAAGGGGTGGTGGCTACACCTTC. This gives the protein CASSLRGGGYTF. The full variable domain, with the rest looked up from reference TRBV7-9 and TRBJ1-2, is DTGVSQNPRHKITKRGQNVTFRCDPISEHNRLYWYRQTLGQGPEFLTYFQNEAQLEKSRLLSDRFSAERPKGSFSTLEIQRTEQGDSAMYLCASSLRGGGYTFGSGTRLTVV.

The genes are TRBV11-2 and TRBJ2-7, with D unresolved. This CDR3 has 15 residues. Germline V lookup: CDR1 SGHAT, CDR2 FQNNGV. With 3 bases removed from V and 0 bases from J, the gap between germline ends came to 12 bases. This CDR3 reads CASSFSSWSSYEQYF. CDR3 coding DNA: TGTGCCAGCAGCTTCTCCAGCTGGAGCTCCTACGAGCAGTACTTC.

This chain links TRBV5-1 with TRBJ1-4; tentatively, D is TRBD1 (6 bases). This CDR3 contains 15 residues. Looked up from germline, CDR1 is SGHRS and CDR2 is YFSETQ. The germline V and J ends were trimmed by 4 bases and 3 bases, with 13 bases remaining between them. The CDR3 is CASSGGRGANEKLFF. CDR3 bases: TGCGCCAGCAGCGGGGGCAGGGGAGCTAATGAAAAACTGTTTTTT.

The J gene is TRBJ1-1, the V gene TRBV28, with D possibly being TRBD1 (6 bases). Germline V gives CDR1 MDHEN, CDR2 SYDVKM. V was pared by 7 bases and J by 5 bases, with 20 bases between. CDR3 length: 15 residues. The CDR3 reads CASTSARGAKTEAFF. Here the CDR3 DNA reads TGTGCCAGCACCAGCGCTCGGGGGGCTAAAACTGAAGCTTTCTTT.

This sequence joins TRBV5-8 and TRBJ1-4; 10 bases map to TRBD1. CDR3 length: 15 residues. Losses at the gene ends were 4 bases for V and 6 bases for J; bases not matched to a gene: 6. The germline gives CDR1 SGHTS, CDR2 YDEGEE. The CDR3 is CASSEPGQGYEKLFF. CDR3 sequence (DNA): TGTGCCAGCAGCGAACCGGGACAGGGGTATGAAAAACTGTTTTTT. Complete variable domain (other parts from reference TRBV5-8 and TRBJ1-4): EAGVTQSPTHLIKTRGQQATLRCSPISGHTSVYWYQQALGLGLQFLLWYDEGEERNRGNFPPRFSGRQFPNYSSELNVNALELEDSALYLCASSEPGQGYEKLFFGSGTQLSVL.

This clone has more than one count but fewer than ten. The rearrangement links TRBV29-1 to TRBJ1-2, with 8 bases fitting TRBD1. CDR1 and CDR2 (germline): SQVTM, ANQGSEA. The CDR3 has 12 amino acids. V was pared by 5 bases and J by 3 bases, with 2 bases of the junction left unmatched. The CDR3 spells CSVQTGDYGYTF. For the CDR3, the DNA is TGCAGCGTTCAGACAGGGGACTATGGCTACACCTTC.

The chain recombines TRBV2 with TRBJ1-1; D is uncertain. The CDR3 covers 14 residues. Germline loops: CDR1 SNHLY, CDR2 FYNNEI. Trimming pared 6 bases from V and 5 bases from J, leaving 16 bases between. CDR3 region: CASRSDREDTEAFF. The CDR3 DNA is TGTGCCAGCAGGTCCGACCGGGAGGATACTGAAGCTTTCTTT. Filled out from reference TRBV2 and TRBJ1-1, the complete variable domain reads EPEVTQTPSHQVTQMGQEVILRCVPISNHLYFYWYRQILGQKVEFLVSFYNNEISEKSEIFDDQFSVERPDGSNFTLKIRSTKLEDSAMYFCASRSDREDTEAFFGQGTRLTVV.